This T cell receptor (beta chain) was captured by sequencing in a study of Graves' ophthalmopathy and Graves' hyperthyroidism. For the study at large: Peripheral blood sampling occurred at initial diagnosis, before any treatment. General study findings and limits: In separating ophthalmopathy from stable hyperthyroidism, a 13-signature model achieved nearly 90% sensitivity and nearly 84% specificity.

The ends were cut back, 3 bases at V and 0 bases at J, with 15 bases in the middle. This CDR3 is 17 amino acids long. CDR1 is SGHAT and CDR2 is FQNNGV in the germline V gene. This clonotype showed up many times. Antigen specificity is unknown. RNA transcripts were the template, and TCR beta CDR3 regions were amplified from them. The first-round RT-PCR employed HTBI primers together with the Qiagen OneStep RT-PCR kit. A multiplex PCR was then performed as the second round. TCRdb re-called the multiplex PCR reads through MiXCR, storing one row per CDR3 protein. The sample yields approximately 500,000 distinct CDR3 sequences, approximately 15% seen once.

J is TRBJ2-4 and V is TRBV11-2; tentative D call: TRBD1 (6 bases). Sequencing was carried out using blood. The sequence was collected from a woman in her 30s with Graves' ophthalmopathy. The CDR3 DNA sequence: TGTGCCAGCAGCTTGGACAGTTACCCTCTAGCCAAAAACATTCAGTACTTC. Translated, it gives CASSLDSYPLAKNIQYF. The full variable domain, in which reference TRBV11-2 and TRBJ2-4 provide the parts outside the CDR3, is EAGVAQSPRYKIIEKRQSVAFWCNPISGHATLYWYQQILGQGPKLLIQFQNNGVVDDSQLPKDRFSAERLKGVDSTLKIQPAKLEDSAVYLCASSLDSYPLAKNIQYFGAGTRLSVL.